Each of the 10 T cell receptor beta chains below was sequenced from the same sample in a study of technical replicates of blood from a handful of donors. Using immunoSEQ multiplex PCR, the repertoire was profiled, and TCRdb retains in-frame clones only, with some absent. The profile shows 10,000 to 15,000 clones, about 85% of them singletons. Sequencing was carried out using PBMCs. These receptors came from a human donor in good health.

CDR3 sequence: CAPDRGPGLAKLRSSYEQYF. Here the CDR3 DNA reads TGCGCCCCGGACAGGGGTCCAGGACTAGCCAAGCTAAGGAGCTCCTACGAGCAGTACTTC. The chain is built from TRBV23-1 and TRBJ2-7, with D possibly being TRBD1 (9 bases). TRBV23-1 qualifies as an ORF whose function is uncertain. V lost 11 bases and J 0 bases, leaving 35 bases between the germline ends. The CDR3 covers 20 residues.

The chain employs TRBV5-1 and TRBJ1-1; D possibly corresponds to TRBD1 (6 bases). V lost 4 bases and J 0 bases, leaving 10 bases between the germline ends. This CDR3 has 14 residues. Looked up from germline, CDR1 is SGHRS and CDR2 is YFSETQ. The CDR3 spells CASSPQGMNTEAFF. CDR3 nucleotide sequence: TGCGCCAGCAGCCCCCAGGGGATGAACACTGAAGCTTTCTTT.

The J gene is TRBJ2-1, the V gene TRBV5-1, with 8 bases lining up with TRBD1. Unmatched junction bases numbered 10, after V lost 0 bases and J lost 8 bases. Germline loops: CDR1 SGHRS, CDR2 YFSETQ. CDR3 length: 16 amino acids. The CDR3 protein is CASSLGARGHLDEQFF. The CDR3 DNA reads as TGCGCCAGCAGCTTGGGGGCCAGGGGGCATTTGGATGAGCAGTTCTTC.

DNA for the CDR3: TGTGCCAGCAGACCGGGACAGACAGATACGCAGTATTTT. This encodes CASRPGQTDTQYF. This chain links TRBV6-6 with TRBJ2-3, with TRBD1 matching over 7 bases. J gave up 3 bases and V 6 bases, and 3 bases lay outside the gene matches. CDR3 length equals 13 residues. Looked up from germline, CDR1 is MNHNY and CDR2 is SVGAGI (reference sequence).

The chain couples TRBV5-1 to TRBJ1-2; 8 bases line up with TRBD1. Germline CDR1 and CDR2: SGHRS and YFSETQ. V shed 3 bases and J 3 bases; nucleotides not matched to a gene: 4. This CDR3 has 14 residues. CDR3 loop: CASSSDRDYYGYTF. CDR3 in DNA: TGCGCCAGCAGCTCGGACAGGGATTACTATGGCTACACCTTC. The variable domain in full, completed from reference TRBV5-1 and TRBJ1-2, reads KAGVTQTPRYLIKTRGQQVTLSCSPISGHRSVSWYQQTPGQGLQFLFEYFSETQRNKGNFPGRFSGRQFSNSRSEMNVSTLELGDSALYLCASSSDRDYYGYTFGSGTRLTVV.

This clone was seen a handful of times. J is TRBJ1-2 and V is TRBV2, with D possibly being TRBD1 (5 bases). Germline-derived CDR1 and CDR2 are SNHLY and FYNNEI. V was pared by 6 bases and J by 5 bases, with 16 bases between. This CDR3 spans 14 amino acids. The CDR3 coding sequence is TGTGCCAGCAGCTTTCTCAGGGAAACTTATGGCTACACCTTC. Protein product: CASSFLRETYGYTF.

V is TRBV27 and J is TRBJ2-3, with a weak D call TRBD2 (5 bases). The germline CDR1 and CDR2 sequences are MNHEY and SMNVEV (reference sequence). V lost 8 bases and J lost 12, with 15 bases in between. This CDR3 spans 11 amino acids. In nucleotides, the CDR3 is TGTGCCAGCGGGGAGTGGGTGGCACAGTATTTT. It is translated as CASGEWVAQYF.

In regard to this clone: The CDR3 does not close with the conserved phenylalanine or tryptophan, likely indicating a read error. V gene TRBV25-1 combines with J gene TRBJ1-2; D perhaps matches TRBD1 (5 bases). Trimming cost V 6 bases and J 6 bases, with 20 bases left between them. The CDR3 runs to 15 residues. Germline CDR1 reads MGHDK; CDR2 reads SYGVNS. Here the CDR3 reads CASSPAGEFYHGYTS. DNA of the CDR3: TGTGCCAGCAGCCCTGCGGGGGAATTCTACCATGGCTACACCTCC.

The J gene is TRBJ2-5, the V gene TRBV9, with 10 bases fitting TRBD2. Germline V gene data show CDR1 as SGDLS and CDR2 as YYNGEE. V lost 0 bases and J lost 2; bases outside the gene matches: 4. The CDR3 is 16 residues long. The CDR3 DNA reads TGTGCCAGCAGCGTAGGAGGACTAGCGGAGCAAGAGACCCAGTACTTC. Protein: CASSVGGLAEQETQYF.

This chain uses TRBV10-1 with TRBJ2-5; 7 nucleotides match TRBD2. V lost 0 bases to trimming and J lost 2 bases; unmatched junction nucleotides: 3. The CDR3 length is 15 residues. Germline CDR1 is WNHNN and CDR2 is SYGVQD (reference sequence). DNA of the CDR3: TGCGCCAGCAGTGAGTCGGGAGCGGGGCAAGAGACCCAGTACTTC. Translated, it gives CASSESGAGQETQYF.